Detailed here is one T cell receptor (beta chain). Trimming removed 2 bases at V and 0 bases at J, with 7 bases between. The length of the CDR3 is 14 residues. In germline, CDR1 is MNHNS, CDR2 SASEGT. The data originate from a study of shared T cell receptors in the human thymus. Data came from immunoSEQ multiplex PCR; TCRdb stores just in-frame clones and leaves some out. The sample has about 660,000 clones; roughly 90% are singletons. Another study also made use of these data, one on human thymus T cells.

The material sequenced was thymocytes. The clonotype was recovered from a boy in the first two years of life with a congenital heart defect. V usage is TRBV6-1 and J usage is TRBJ2-5; D perhaps matches TRBD1 (6 bases). The CDR3 here is CASSEQGYQETQYF. DNA for the CDR3: TGTGCCAGCAGTGAACAGGGGTACCAAGAGACCCAGTACTTC.